This TCR beta chain was found in a study of T cell responses to AZD1222 COVID-19 vaccine. In the case of this clone: Its target is not known.

Overall study results and limits: Repertoires in all cases were sampled only once the peak T cell response had passed. The donors showed a predominance of white British ancestry and of females, with possible underestimation of clonal diversity.

Germline V CDR1 and CDR2: SGHTA, FQGNSA. Trimming removed 6 bases at V and 3 bases at J, with 18 bases between. The CDR3 spans 16 residues. The protocol was immunoSEQ multiplex PCR, while the TCRdb copy is restricted to in-frame clones and leaves out a portion. Recorded here are around 140,000 clones; the top ten clones represent 2% to 2.5%. The V and J genes are TRBV7-2 and TRBJ1-3; D may be TRBD1 (5 bases). Material for sequencing was peripheral blood. The sequence was collected from an adult in good health. CDR3 amino acids: CASRLSGGNIGNTIYF. DNA of the CDR3: TGTGCCAGCAGACTATCTGGGGGTAATATTGGAAACACCATATATTTT.